This TCR beta chain was sequenced during a study of blood T cell repertoires in COVID-19. As for the study in general: Italy, Spain and the United States were the sources of the convalescent and acute COVID-19 samples. T cells, B-cell-depleted T cells, or PBMCs provided the cDNA or gDNA that served as material.

The ends were cut back, 8 bases at V and 7 bases at J, with 9 bases in the middle. This CDR3 has 11 amino acids. Germline CDR1 reads ENHRY; CDR2 reads SYGVKD. Sequenced by immunoSEQ multiplex PCR; TCRdb stores in-frame clones only, minus some. The sample lists 120,000 to 150,000 clones; over 75% were seen once. Sequenced sample: peripheral blood. The sequence was obtained from a woman between 50 and 59 years old with acute or convalescent COVID-19. V gene TRBV10-3 combines with J gene TRBJ2-1; tentative D call: TRBD2 (5 bases). CDR3 nucleotide sequence: TGTGCCATCTCGAGGGAAAATGAGCAGTTCTTC. It codes for CAISRENEQFF.